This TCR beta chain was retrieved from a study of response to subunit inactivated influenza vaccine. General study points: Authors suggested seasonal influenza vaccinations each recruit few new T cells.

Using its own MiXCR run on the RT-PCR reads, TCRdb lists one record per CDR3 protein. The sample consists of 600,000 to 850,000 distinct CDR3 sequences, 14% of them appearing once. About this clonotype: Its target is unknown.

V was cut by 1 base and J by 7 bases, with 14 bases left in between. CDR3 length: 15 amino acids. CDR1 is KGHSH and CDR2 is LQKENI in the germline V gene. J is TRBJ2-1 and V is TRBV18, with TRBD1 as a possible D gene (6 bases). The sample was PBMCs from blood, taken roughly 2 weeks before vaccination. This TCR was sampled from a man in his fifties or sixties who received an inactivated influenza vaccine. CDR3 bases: TGTGCCAGCTCACCACTGGGGCAGGGGCAGAATGAGCAGTTCTTC. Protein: CASSPLGQGQNEQFF.